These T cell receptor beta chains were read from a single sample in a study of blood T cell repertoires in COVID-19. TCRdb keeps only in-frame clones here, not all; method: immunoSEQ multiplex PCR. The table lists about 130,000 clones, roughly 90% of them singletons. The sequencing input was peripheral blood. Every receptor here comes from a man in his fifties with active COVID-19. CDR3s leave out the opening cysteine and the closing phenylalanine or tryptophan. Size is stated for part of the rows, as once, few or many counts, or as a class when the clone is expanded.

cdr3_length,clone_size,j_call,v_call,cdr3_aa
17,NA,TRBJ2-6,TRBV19,ASSMATGTASSGANVLT
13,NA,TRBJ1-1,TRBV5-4,ASSFTLGENTEAF
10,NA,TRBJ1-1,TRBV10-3,AIMGGTAEAF
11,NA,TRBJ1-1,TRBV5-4,ASSFSGRAEAF
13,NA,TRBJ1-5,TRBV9,ASSAGTGHNQPQH
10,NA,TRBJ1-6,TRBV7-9,ASNRGDSPLH
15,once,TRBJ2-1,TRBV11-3,ASSFGGVAGVSSEQF
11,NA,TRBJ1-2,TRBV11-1,ASSDSFNYGYT
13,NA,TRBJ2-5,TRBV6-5,ASRRLAGHQETQY
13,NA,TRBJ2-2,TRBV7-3,ASSLAGRNTGELF
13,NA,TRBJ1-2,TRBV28,ASSPRRQDVYGYT
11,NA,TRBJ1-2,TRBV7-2,ASSSGAGYGYT
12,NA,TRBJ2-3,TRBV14,ASSPAVSTDTQY
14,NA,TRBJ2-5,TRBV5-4,ASRAGGGGSQETQY